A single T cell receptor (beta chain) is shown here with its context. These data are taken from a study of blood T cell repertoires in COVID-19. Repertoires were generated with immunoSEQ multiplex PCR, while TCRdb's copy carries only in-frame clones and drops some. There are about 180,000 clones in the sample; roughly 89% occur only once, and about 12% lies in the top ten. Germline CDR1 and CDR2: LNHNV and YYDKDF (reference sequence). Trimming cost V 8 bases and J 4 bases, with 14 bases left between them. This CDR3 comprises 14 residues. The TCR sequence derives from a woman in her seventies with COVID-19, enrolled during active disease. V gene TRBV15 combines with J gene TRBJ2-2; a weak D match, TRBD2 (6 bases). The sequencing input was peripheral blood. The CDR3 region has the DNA TGTGCCACCTACTCCGGGAGAGGCACCGGGGAGCTGTTTTTT. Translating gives CATYSGRGTGELFF.